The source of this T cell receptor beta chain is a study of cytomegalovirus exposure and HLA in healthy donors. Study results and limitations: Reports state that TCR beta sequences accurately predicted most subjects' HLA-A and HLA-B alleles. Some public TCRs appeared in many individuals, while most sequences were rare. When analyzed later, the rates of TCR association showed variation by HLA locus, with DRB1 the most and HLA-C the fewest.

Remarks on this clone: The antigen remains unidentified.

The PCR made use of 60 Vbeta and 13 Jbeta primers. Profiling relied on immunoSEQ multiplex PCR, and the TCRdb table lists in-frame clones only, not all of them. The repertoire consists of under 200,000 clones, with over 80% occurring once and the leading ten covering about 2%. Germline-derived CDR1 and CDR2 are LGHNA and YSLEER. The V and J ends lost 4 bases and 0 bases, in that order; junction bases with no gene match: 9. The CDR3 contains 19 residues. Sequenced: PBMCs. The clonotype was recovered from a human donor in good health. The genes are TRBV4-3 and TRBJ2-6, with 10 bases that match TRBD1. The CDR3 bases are TGCGCCAGCAGCCCCGCCTGGGACAGGGGTTTCTCTGGGGCCAACGTCCTGACTTTC. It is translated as CASSPAWDRGFSGANVLTF.